The clone carrying this TCR beta chain was counted between two and nine times. Its cognate antigen is unknown. The CDR3 spans 15 residues. Germline assignment: CDR1 WNHNN and CDR2 SYGVQD (reference sequence). V dropped 7 bases and J dropped 0 bases, with 15 bases sitting between them. Both TCR beta VDJ combination and CDR3 sequence profiling were carried out. Genomic DNA was the template for this profiling. TCRdb reprocessed the reads via MiXCR and lists one record per CDR3 protein. The table lists under 200,000 distinct CDR3 sequences, approximately 40% of them singletons. The data were obtained in a study of CD8+CD57+ T cells in acquired aplastic anemia. Study details: Sorted CD4+ and CD8+ cell DNA averaged approximately 3 ug.

Study-wide findings and caveats: Sharing between patients and controls was observed for twenty-nine CD8+ CDR3 sequences.

The sample comprised sorted CD4+, CD8+, or CD8+CD57+ T cells (not recorded which) from PBMCs. This chain joins TRBV10-1 and TRBJ2-5, with D maybe TRBD2 (5 bases). The sequence was obtained from a human donor in good health. CDR3: CASIIYRGNQETQYF. The DNA of the CDR3 is TGCGCCAGCATCATCTACCGGGGAAACCAAGAGACCCAGTACTTC.